The 5 T cell receptor beta chains below all came from one sample that was sequenced in a study of identifying expanded T cells in peripheral blood. Produced via immunoSEQ multiplex PCR; TCRdb's table is partial and in-frame only. This sample has over 100,000 clones; roughly 90% occur once, and the top ten carry just under 8.5%. The sequencing input was blood. These receptors originate from a person between 18 and 75 years old in good health.

J is TRBJ1-5 and V is TRBV4-1; 7 bases map to TRBD1. Germline CDR1 and CDR2: MGHRA and YSYEKL. The CDR3 has 15 residues. With V trimmed by 0 bases and J by 7 bases, 6 bases remained unmatched. CDR3 amino acids: CASSQDPQGEQPQHF. DNA for the CDR3: TGCGCCAGCAGCCAAGATCCGCAGGGGGAACAGCCCCAGCATTTT.

This clone has just a few counts. The chain has TRBV7-9 and TRBJ1-1; TRBD1 might be the D (5 bases). The V end was cut by 4 bases, the J end by 3 bases, with 15 bases between. This CDR3 comprises 15 residues. Germline V gene lookup returns CDR1 SEHNR and CDR2 FQNEAQ (reference sequence). DNA of the CDR3: TGTGCCAGCAGCTCCCTTGGGGGGATCGACACTGAAGCTTTCTTT. Amino acid sequence: CASSSLGGIDTEAFF.

This clone was seen a few times. The chain recombines TRBV9 with TRBJ1-2, with unresolved D. Trimming removed 0 bases from V and 4 bases from J, with 16 bases in between. The CDR3 has 16 residues. The germline V gene encodes CDR1 SGDLS and CDR2 YYNGEE. In nucleotides, the CDR3 is TGTGCCAGCAGCGTAGCTACTCGGCCCACCCTCTATGGCTACACCTTC. Translation gives CASSVATRPTLYGYTF.

The chain joins TRBV19 to TRBJ2-1, with 8 bases matching TRBD2. The ends lost 2 bases at V and 5 bases at J; junction bases unmatched: 5. Germline V CDR1 and CDR2: LNHDA, SQIVND (reference sequence). The CDR3 has 15 residues. The CDR3 DNA sequence: TGTGCCAGTAGTATATGGGCGGGAGGCGACAATGAGCAGTTCTTC. Protein sequence: CASSIWAGGDNEQFF.

This chain connects TRBV5-8 to TRBJ2-3, with 11 bases aligning to TRBD2. Per the germline V gene, CDR1 is SGHTS and CDR2 is YDEGEE. This CDR3 contains 16 residues. J was trimmed by 0 bases and V by 0 bases; bases with no gene match: 0. The CDR3 DNA sequence: TGTGCCAGCAGCTTGGGGACTAGCGGGAGCACAGATACGCAGTATTTT. This translates into CASSLGTSGSTDTQYF.